The source of this T cell receptor beta chain is a study of regulatory T cells in long-lasting Graves disease. Study findings and constraints: New patients shared fewer public clonotypes (about 970) than persistent patients did (fewer than 3,000). For persistent Graves' patients, TCR diversity was lower than for newly diagnosed ones.

This clonotype was observed many times. What it recognizes is unknown. According to the study, TCR beta libraries were built with iRepertoire HTBI primers and CDR3-region Arm-PCR. MiXCR, run by TCRdb on the multiplex PCR reads, gives a single entry per CDR3 protein. This sample has around 230,000 distinct CDR3 sequences, with around 18% found just once. Time point described: newly diagnosed GD, antithyroid drugs for less than 3 months. PBMC RNA served as the TCR library source. Graves' disease diagnoses used American Thyroid Association guidelines. The trim removed 1 base at V and 7 bases at J, leaving 14 bases unmatched. Germline-derived CDR1 and CDR2 are LNHDA and SQIVND (reference sequence). The CDR3 has 17 residues.

This specimen was peripheral blood mononuclear cells (PBMCs), taken at new diagnosis, from a patient treated with antithyroid drugs. V usage is TRBV19 and J usage is TRBJ1-1; TRBD1 matches at 8 bases. This TCR came from a female donor with Graves disease. CDR3 region: CASSIGGFRGRENEAFF. DNA for the CDR3: TGTGCCAGTAGTATAGGCGGATTCAGGGGGCGCGAGAATGAAGCTTTCTTT.